The text below deals with one T cell receptor (beta chain). The read finishes 3 residues shy of the CDR3 end, and the germline J gene is used to complete it. This record belongs to a study of T cells in women clearing cervical HPV infection. The V gene's germline CDR1 is SGHDT and CDR2 YYEEEE. The CDR3 consists of 14 residues. V lost 0 bases, J lost 7 bases, and 11 bases lay in between. Data came from immunoSEQ multiplex PCR; TCRdb stores just in-frame clones and leaves some out. This repertoire includes 15,000 to 20,000 clones. This chain links TRBV5-6 with TRBJ1-3; TRBD1 might be the D (5 bases). The sequence was collected from a woman between 18 and 70 years old with a cervical HPV16 infection that either progressed to CIN3+ or cleared (not recorded which). Sample: blood buffy coat. Partial CDR3 DNA: TGTGCCAGCAGCTTGGGGACAAGGTATAACACC. It specifies CASSLGTRYNT. The full CDR3 protein reads CASSLGTRYNTIYF.